These 25 T cell receptor beta chains came from one sample sequenced in a study of shared T cell receptors in the human thymus. Measured with immunoSEQ multiplex PCR; TCRdb has only the in-frame clones, and not every one. In the table there are roughly 560,000 clones, around 82% of which are singletons. These data were also filed under a second study, of human thymus T cells.

The sample comprised thymocytes. The source is a boy in the first two years of life with a congenital heart defect.

In this sample, this clone turned up a few times. The chain employs TRBV5-4 and TRBJ1-4; perhaps TRBD1 as D (6 bases). V was trimmed by 2 bases and J by 8 bases, leaving 13 bases between them. Germline CDR1 and CDR2: SGHNT and YYREEE (reference sequence). The CDR3 runs to 14 residues. The CDR3 sequence: CASSFGRGDEKLFF. CDR3 nucleotide sequence: TGTGCCAGCAGCTTCGGCAGGGGAGACGAAAAACTGTTTTTT.

The chain joins TRBV20-1 to TRBJ2-7; 7 bases agree with TRBD1. Germline trimming cut 6 bases from V and 4 bases from J; bases unmatched to any gene: 3. The CDR3 runs 11 residues. The germline CDR1 and CDR2 sequences are DFQATT and SNEGSKA (reference sequence). The CDR3 reads CSADRVYEQYF. CDR3 in DNA: TGCAGTGCCGACAGGGTTTACGAGCAGTACTTC.

The V gene is TRBV6-5, the J gene TRBJ2-1; D is uncertain. This CDR3 comprises 11 residues. Germline V gene lookup returns CDR1 MNHEY and CDR2 SVGAGI. Trimming took 4 bases from V and 7 from J, leaving 5 bases between them. This chain's CDR3 is CASSSRNEQFF. The CDR3 DNA follows: TGTGCCAGCAGTTCGAGGAATGAGCAGTTCTTC.

V gene TRBV15 combines with J gene TRBJ2-3; TRBD2 aligns across 7 bases. Per germline, CDR1 LNHNV and CDR2 YYDKDF (reference sequence). The junction had 12 bases not matched to a gene; V was cut back by 3 bases and J by 6 bases. This CDR3 region has 16 residues. The CDR3 sequence: CATSSWDYSVGDTQYF. The CDR3 nucleotides are TGTGCCACCAGCAGCTGGGACTACTCCGTTGGTGATACGCAGTATTTT. The whole variable domain, filled in from reference TRBV15 and TRBJ2-3, reads DAMVIQNPRYQVTQFGKPVTLSCSQTLNHNVMYWYQQKSSQAPKLLFHYYDKDFNNEADTPDNFQSRRPNTSFCFLDIRSPGLGDTAMYLCATSSWDYSVGDTQYFGPGTRLTVL.

V and J are TRBV19 and TRBJ2-3, with 12 bases fitting TRBD2. V shed 6 bases, J shed 1 base, and the junction held 11 bases outside the gene matches. CDR3 length equals 18 residues. Germline values: CDR1 LNHDA, CDR2 SQIVND (reference sequence). The CDR3, as DNA: TGTGCCAGTAGAAGGACTAGCGGGAAAAGGAGGGGCACAGATACGCAGTATTTT. Its translation is CASRRTSGKRRGTDTQYF.

The V and J genes are TRBV5-1 and TRBJ2-1; maybe TRBD1 (5 bases). V lost 0 bases and J lost 3, with 16 bases in between. Per germline, CDR1 SGHRS and CDR2 YFSETQ. The CDR3 has 17 amino acids. The chain's CDR3 is CASSLGVRRVFYNEQFF. CDR3 in DNA: TGCGCCAGCAGCTTGGGAGTTCGCAGGGTGTTCTACAATGAGCAGTTCTTC.

The sample holds a few counts of this clone. The V call is TRBV7-2, the J call TRBJ1-2, with D hard to call. This CDR3 is 14 amino acids long. Trimming stripped 5 bases from V and 8 bases from J, with 18 bases between. Germline V lookup: CDR1 SGHTA, CDR2 FQGNSA. The CDR3 loop reads CASSPASRNRGYTF. The CDR3 DNA is TGTGCCAGCAGCCCGGCCTCTAGGAATCGAGGCTACACCTTC.

The gene calls are TRBV25-1 and TRBJ2-7; D is uncertain. The CDR3 has 12 amino acids. The germline gives CDR1 MGHDK, CDR2 SYGVNS. Trimming shortened V by 2 bases and J by 3 bases, and 5 bases separated the two germline ends. The CDR3 nucleotides read TGTGCCAGCAGTGAACAGGACTACGAGCAGTACTTC. Translating it yields CASSEQDYEQYF.

This sequence joins TRBV15 and TRBJ2-5; D possibly corresponds to TRBD2 (7 bases). CDR3 length: 17 residues. From germline, CDR1 is LNHNV and CDR2 YYDKDF (reference sequence). V gave up 0 bases and J gave up 5 bases, with 19 bases separating them. CDR3 nucleotides: TGTGCCACCAGCAGAGAAGGGGGAGGGCCGGGTGGTGAGACCCAGTACTTC. Protein product: CATSREGGGPGGETQYF. Full variable domain (missing parts from reference TRBV15 and TRBJ2-5): DAMVIQNPRYQVTQFGKPVTLSCSQTLNHNVMYWYQQKSSQAPKLLFHYYDKDFNNEADTPDNFQSRRPNTSFCFLDIRSPGLGDTAMYLCATSREGGGPGGETQYFGPGTRLLVL.

The chain joins TRBV6-5 to TRBJ1-5; TRBD1 might be the D (6 bases). Trimming took off 6 bases at V and 7 bases at J, with 13 bases between the two ends. The CDR3 spans 13 residues. Per the germline V gene, CDR1 is MNHEY and CDR2 is SVGAGI. The CDR3 protein is CASRPGAHQPQHF. The CDR3 DNA reads TGTGCCAGCAGACCAGGGGCCCACCAGCCCCAGCATTTT.

The sample holds a few counts of this clone. The CDR3 sequence: CASSPPGGAAAGANVLTF. For the CDR3, the DNA is TGTGCCAGTAGTCCTCCGGGGGGGGCAGCTGCTGGGGCCAACGTCCTGACTTTC. The chain is built from TRBV19 and TRBJ2-6; 8 nucleotides match TRBD2. The trim removed 5 bases at V and 2 bases at J, leaving 11 bases unmatched. Germline values: CDR1 LNHDA, CDR2 SQIVND (reference sequence). This CDR3 contains 18 residues.

This clone came up once. The chain carries TRBV20-1 and TRBJ2-7; tentatively, D is TRBD1 (5 bases). The CDR3 extends over 11 amino acids. V was shortened by 5 bases and J by 2 bases, with 7 bases between the two germline ends. In germline, CDR1 is DFQATT, CDR2 SNEGSKA (reference sequence). This chain's CDR3 is CSALTAYEQYF. The CDR3 DNA reads as TGCAGTGCTTTGACAGCCTACGAGCAGTACTTC.

This clone was picked up one time. The V gene is TRBV5-1, the J gene TRBJ1-2; TRBD1 is a possible D gene (6 bases). Looked up from germline, CDR1 is SGHRS and CDR2 is YFSETQ. The germline V and J ends were trimmed by 3 bases and 8 bases, with 14 bases remaining between them. This CDR3 has 13 residues. CDR3 nucleotides: TGCGCCAGCAGCTCCCCCACAGGGCGAGGCTACACCTTC. Its translation: CASSSPTGRGYTF.

The V gene is TRBV4-3, the J gene TRBJ1-2; TRBD1 matches at 7 bases. V lost 0 bases to trimming and J lost 3 bases; unmatched junction nucleotides: 22. The CDR3 contains 21 residues. Per germline, CDR1 LGHNA and CDR2 YSLEER. CDR3 sequence reads: CASSQELVRWGQPLSHYGYTF. The CDR3 DNA sequence: TGCGCCAGCAGCCAAGAGTTAGTTCGGTGGGGACAGCCTCTTTCTCACTATGGCTACACCTTC.

This chain uses TRBV5-1 with TRBJ2-1, with 13 positions matching TRBD2. The germline gives CDR1 SGHRS, CDR2 YFSETQ. The trim removed 0 bases at V and 9 bases at J, leaving 6 bases unmatched. The CDR3 runs to 16 residues. DNA for the CDR3: TGCGCCAGCAGCTTGGCCAAACTAGCGGGAGGGACTGAGCAGTTCTTC. Encoded protein: CASSLAKLAGGTEQFF.

The V and J genes are TRBV19 and TRBJ2-7, with 8 bases fitting TRBD2. Germline V gives CDR1 LNHDA, CDR2 SQIVND (reference sequence). J was trimmed by 4 bases and V by 6 bases; bases with no gene match: 5. The CDR3 runs 13 residues. The CDR3 loop reads CASRGLVGYEQYF. The CDR3 coding sequence is TGTGCCAGTAGGGGACTAGTAGGGTACGAGCAGTACTTC.

This chain links TRBV2 with TRBJ2-1; TRBD2 aligns across 12 bases. CDR3 length equals 16 residues. Trimming took 3 bases from V and 4 from J; bases not matched to a gene: 4. Germline assignment: CDR1 SNHLY and CDR2 FYNNEI. Here the CDR3 DNA reads TGTGCCAGCAGTGACCCCGGGACTAGCGGGTACAATGAGCAGTTCTTC. It specifies CASSDPGTSGYNEQFF.

V is TRBV5-4 and J is TRBJ1-1, with D perhaps TRBD1 (5 bases). The CDR3 totals 14 residues. Germline V CDR1 and CDR2: SGHNT, YYREEE (reference sequence). Trimming removed 1 base at V and 7 bases at J, with 14 bases between. The CDR3 region has the DNA TGTGCCAGCAGCTTGAGCGGGGCTCCATTTGAAGCTTTCTTT. Protein product: CASSLSGAPFEAFF.

This clone was observed once. The chain has TRBV12-5 and TRBJ2-3; TRBD2 agrees at 15 bases. This CDR3 has 17 amino acids. Trimming removed 6 bases from V and 3 bases from J; junction bases left unmatched: 7. Germline V lookup: CDR1 LGHNT, CDR2 FRNRAP. CDR3 region: CASGPRTSGRGTDTQYF. CDR3 sequence (DNA): TGTGCTAGTGGCCCTAGGACTAGCGGGAGGGGGACAGATACGCAGTATTTT.

The sample holds a few counts of this clone. The CDR3 loop reads CASRGQENQPQHF. For the CDR3, the DNA is TGTGCCAGCAGGGGACAGGAGAATCAGCCCCAGCATTTT. The chain recombines TRBV2 with TRBJ1-5, with 8 bases that match TRBD1. The germline V gene has CDR1 SNHLY and CDR2 FYNNEI. The V and J ends lost 6 bases and 4 bases, in that order; junction bases with no gene match: 2. CDR3 size: 13 residues.

The genes are TRBV6-1 and TRBJ1-5; possible D gene TRBD1, 6 bases. Germline V gene sequence: CDR1 MNHNS, CDR2 SASEGT. The CDR3 totals 16 residues. V was shortened by 2 bases and J by 7 bases, with 18 bases between the two germline ends. The CDR3 here is CASSERSRQARQPQHF. The CDR3 DNA reads as TGTGCCAGCAGTGAAAGGTCCCGACAGGCTCGGCAGCCCCAGCATTTT.

This chain uses TRBV14 with TRBJ1-2, with D possibly matching TRBD1 (6 bases). In germline, CDR1 is SGHDN, CDR2 FVKESK. The CDR3 spans 17 residues. Between the trimmed V and J ends, which lost 0 bases and 2 bases, there was a span of 16 bases. CDR3 amino acids: CASSQDGQIFSNYGYTF. CDR3 DNA sequence: TGTGCCAGCAGCCAAGATGGACAGATATTTTCAAACTATGGCTACACCTTC. The complete variable domain, with remaining parts taken from reference TRBV14 and TRBJ1-2, reads EAGVTQFPSHSVIEKGQTVTLRCDPISGHDNLYWYRRVMGKEIKFLLHFVKESKQDESGMPNNRFLAERTGGTYSTLKVQPAELEDSGVYFCASSQDGQIFSNYGYTFGSGTRLTVV.

The chain joins TRBV10-3 to TRBJ2-1, with a tentative D call TRBD2 (5 bases). The germline V and J ends were trimmed by 7 bases and 7 bases, with 14 bases remaining between them. Germline CDR1 and CDR2: ENHRY and SYGVKD. The CDR3 length is 13 residues. DNA of the CDR3: TGTGCCATCAAATCGGCCGGGGAGAATGAGCAGTTCTTC. Translated: CAIKSAGENEQFF.

The chain has TRBV6-1 and TRBJ1-1; D ambiguous. The CDR3 is 14 residues long. Germline V gene data show CDR1 as MNHNS and CDR2 as SASEGT. V was trimmed by 2 bases and J by 1 base, leaving 8 bases between them. The CDR3 spells CASSERQANTEAFF. The CDR3 coding sequence is TGTGCCAGCAGTGAAAGGCAGGCGAACACTGAAGCTTTCTTT.

This clone was observed a single time. This chain connects TRBV27 to TRBJ2-7; 7 nucleotides match TRBD2. The CDR3 consists of 15 residues. The J segment lost 6 bases and the V segment lost 5 bases, leaving 13 bases of the junction unmatched. CDR1 MNHEY and CDR2 SMNVEV come from the germline V gene (reference sequence). This chain's CDR3 is CASSARNTSAAEQYF. The CDR3 nucleotides read TGTGCCAGCAGTGCACGGAACACTAGCGCGGCCGAGCAGTACTTC.